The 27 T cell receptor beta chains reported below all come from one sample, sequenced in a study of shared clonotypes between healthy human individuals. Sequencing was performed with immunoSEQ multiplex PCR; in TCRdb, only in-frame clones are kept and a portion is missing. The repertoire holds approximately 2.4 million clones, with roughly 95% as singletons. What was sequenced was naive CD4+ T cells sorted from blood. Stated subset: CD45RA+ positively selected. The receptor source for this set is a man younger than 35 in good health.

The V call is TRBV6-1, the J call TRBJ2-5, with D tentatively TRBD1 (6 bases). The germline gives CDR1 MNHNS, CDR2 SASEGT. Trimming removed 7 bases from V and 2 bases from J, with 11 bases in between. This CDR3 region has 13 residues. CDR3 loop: CASNLRGQETQYF. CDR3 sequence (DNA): TGTGCCAGCAACCTAAGGGGGCAAGAGACCCAGTACTTC.

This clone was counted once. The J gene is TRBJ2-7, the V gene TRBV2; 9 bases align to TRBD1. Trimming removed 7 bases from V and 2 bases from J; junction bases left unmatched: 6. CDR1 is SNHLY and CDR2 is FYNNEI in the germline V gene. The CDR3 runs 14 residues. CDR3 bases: TGTGCCAGCACTGTGGACAGGGGCCCCTACGAGCAGTACTTC. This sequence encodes CASTVDRGPYEQYF.

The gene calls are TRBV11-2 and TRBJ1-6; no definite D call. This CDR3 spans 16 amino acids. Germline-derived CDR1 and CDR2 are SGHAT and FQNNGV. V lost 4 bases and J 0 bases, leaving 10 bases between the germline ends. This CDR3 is CASSSPQASYNSPLHF. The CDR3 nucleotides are TGTGCCAGCAGCTCGCCGCAGGCCTCCTATAATTCACCCCTCCACTTT.

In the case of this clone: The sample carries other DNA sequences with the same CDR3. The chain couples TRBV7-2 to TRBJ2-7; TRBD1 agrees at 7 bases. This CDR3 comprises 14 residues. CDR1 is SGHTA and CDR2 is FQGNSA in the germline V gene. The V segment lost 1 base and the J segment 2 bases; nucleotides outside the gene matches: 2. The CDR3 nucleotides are TGTGCCAGCAGCTTAGGACAGGGAGCCTACGAGCAGTACTTC. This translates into CASSLGQGAYEQYF.

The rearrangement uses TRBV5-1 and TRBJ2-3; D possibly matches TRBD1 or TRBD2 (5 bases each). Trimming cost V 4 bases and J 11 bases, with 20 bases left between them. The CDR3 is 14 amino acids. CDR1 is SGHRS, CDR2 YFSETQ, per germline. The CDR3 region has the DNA TGCGCCAGCAGCCCCGGGACCCCGGCGAGTAAGCAGTATTTT. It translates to CASSPGTPASKQYF.

The CDR3 bases are TGTGCCAGCAGCTTAGCGGCGACAGGGGTCTACGAGCAGTACTTC. Translation gives CASSLAATGVYEQYF. This chain links TRBV7-9 with TRBJ2-7; the match to TRBD1 covers 8 bases. The CDR3 spans 15 residues. V lost 0 bases, J lost 3 bases, and 4 bases stayed unmatched. Looked up from germline, CDR1 is SEHNR and CDR2 is FQNEAQ (reference sequence).

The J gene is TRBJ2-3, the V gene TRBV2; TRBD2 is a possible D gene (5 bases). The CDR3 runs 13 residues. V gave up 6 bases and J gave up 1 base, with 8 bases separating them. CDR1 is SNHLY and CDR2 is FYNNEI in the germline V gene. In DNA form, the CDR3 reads TGTGCCAGCAGGGGTAGCGGCACAGATACGCAGTATTTT. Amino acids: CASRGSGTDTQYF.

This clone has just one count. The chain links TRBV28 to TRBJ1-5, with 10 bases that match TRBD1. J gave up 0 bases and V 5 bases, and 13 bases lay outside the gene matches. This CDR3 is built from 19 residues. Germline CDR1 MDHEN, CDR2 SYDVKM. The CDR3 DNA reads TGTGCCAGCAGTCCAGGGACAGGGGTAGGATCCTATAGCAATCAGCCCCAGCATTTT. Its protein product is CASSPGTGVGSYSNQPQHF. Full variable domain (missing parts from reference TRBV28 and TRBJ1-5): DVKVTQSSRYLVKRTGEKVFLECVQDMDHENMFWYRQDPGLGLRLIYFSYDVKMKEKGDIPEGYSVSREKKERFSLILESASTNQTSMYLCASSPGTGVGSYSNQPQHFGDGTRLSIL.

CDR3 residues: CASRTVDRGKDGYTF. The CDR3 DNA reads as TGTGCCAGCAGGACTGTGGACAGGGGGAAGGATGGCTACACCTTC. The chain is built from TRBV6-1 and TRBJ1-2, with 10 bases aligning to TRBD1. V shed 6 bases, J shed 6 bases, and the junction held 10 bases outside the gene matches. The CDR3 has 15 amino acids. The germline gives CDR1 MNHNS, CDR2 SASEGT.

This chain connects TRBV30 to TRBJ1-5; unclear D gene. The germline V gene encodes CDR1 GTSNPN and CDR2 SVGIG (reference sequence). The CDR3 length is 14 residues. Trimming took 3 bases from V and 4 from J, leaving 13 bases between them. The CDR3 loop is CAWSADLRNQPQHF. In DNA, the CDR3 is TGTGCCTGGAGCGCCGACCTGAGGAATCAGCCCCAGCATTTT.

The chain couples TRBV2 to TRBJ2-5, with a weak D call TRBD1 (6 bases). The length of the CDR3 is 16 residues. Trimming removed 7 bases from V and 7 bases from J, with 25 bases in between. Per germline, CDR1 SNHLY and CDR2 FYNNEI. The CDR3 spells CASTREVGAQSGTQYF. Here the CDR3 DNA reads TGTGCCAGCACCCGAGAGGTGGGGGCTCAATCGGGGACCCAGTACTTC.

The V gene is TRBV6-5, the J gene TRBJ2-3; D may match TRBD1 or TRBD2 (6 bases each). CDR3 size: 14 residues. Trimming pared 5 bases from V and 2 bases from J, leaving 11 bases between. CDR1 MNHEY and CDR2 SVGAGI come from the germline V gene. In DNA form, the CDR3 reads TGTGCCAGCAGTCGGGGGCGGAACACAGATACGCAGTATTTT. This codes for CASSRGRNTDTQYF.

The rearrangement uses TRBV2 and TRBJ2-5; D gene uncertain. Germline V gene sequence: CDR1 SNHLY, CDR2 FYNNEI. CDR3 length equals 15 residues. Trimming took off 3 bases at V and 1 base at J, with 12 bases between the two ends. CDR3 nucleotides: TGTGCCAGCAGTGATTTTGAAACCTTCCAAGAGACCCAGTACTTC. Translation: CASSDFETFQETQYF.

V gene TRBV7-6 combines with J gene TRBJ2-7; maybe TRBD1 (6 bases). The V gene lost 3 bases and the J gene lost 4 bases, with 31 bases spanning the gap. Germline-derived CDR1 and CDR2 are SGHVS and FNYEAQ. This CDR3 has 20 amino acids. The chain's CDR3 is CASSLGTGSEVVSVLYEQYF. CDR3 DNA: TGTGCCAGCAGCTTGGGAACAGGGTCGGAGGTTGTTTCGGTGCTATACGAGCAGTACTTC.

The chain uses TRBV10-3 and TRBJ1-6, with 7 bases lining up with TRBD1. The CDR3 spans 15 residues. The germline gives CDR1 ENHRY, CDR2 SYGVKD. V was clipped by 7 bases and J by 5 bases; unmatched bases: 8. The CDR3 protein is CAINSADRDNSPLHF. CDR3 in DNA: TGTGCCATCAATAGCGCCGACAGGGATAATTCACCCCTCCACTTT.

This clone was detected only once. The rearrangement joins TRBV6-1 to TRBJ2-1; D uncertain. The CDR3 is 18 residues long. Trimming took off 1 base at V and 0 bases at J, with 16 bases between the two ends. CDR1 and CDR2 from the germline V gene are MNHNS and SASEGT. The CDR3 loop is CASSEGARWGSSYNEQFF. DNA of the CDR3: TGTGCCAGCAGTGAAGGAGCACGGTGGGGAAGCTCCTACAATGAGCAGTTCTTC.

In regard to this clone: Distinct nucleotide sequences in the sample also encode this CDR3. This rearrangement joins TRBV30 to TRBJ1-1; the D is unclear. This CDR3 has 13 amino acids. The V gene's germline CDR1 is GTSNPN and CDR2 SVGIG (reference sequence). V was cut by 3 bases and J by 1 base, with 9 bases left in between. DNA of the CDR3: TGTGCCTGGAGCCGAACGGAGAACACTGAAGCTTTCTTT. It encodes CAWSRTENTEAFF.

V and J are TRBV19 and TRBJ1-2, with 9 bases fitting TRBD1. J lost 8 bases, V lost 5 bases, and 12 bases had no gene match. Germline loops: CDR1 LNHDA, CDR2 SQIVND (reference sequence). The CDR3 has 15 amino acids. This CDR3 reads CASSPTNTGGVGYTF. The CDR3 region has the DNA TGTGCCAGTAGTCCCACCAACACAGGGGGCGTGGGCTACACCTTC.

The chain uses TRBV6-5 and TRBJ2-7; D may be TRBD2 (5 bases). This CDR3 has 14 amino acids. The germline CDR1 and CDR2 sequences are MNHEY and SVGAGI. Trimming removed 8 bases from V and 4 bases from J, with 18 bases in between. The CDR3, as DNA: TGTGCCAGCGTGAGCGGAACAGCGAATTACGAGCAGTACTTC. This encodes CASVSGTANYEQYF.

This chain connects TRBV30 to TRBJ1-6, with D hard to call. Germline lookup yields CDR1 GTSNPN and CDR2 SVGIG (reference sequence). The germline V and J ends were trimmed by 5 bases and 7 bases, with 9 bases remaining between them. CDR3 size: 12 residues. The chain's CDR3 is CAWAFPNSPLHF. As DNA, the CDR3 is TGTGCCTGGGCCTTTCCCAATTCACCCCTCCACTTT.

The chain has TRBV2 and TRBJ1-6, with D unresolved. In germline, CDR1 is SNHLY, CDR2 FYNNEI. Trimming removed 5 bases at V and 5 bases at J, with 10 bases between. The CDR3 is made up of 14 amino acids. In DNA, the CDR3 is TGTGCCAGCAGTTCAGACACCGATAATTCACCCCTCCACTTT. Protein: CASSSDTDNSPLHF.

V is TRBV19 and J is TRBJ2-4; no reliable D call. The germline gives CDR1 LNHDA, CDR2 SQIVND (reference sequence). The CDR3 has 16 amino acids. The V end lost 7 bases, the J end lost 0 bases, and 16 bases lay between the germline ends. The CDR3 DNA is TGTGCCAGTACCGTAACTTCGGCGGTAGCCAAAAACATTCAGTACTTC. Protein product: CASTVTSAVAKNIQYF.

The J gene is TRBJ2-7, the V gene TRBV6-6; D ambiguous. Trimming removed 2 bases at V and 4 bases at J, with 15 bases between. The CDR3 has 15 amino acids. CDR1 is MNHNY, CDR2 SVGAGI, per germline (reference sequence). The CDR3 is CASSYLSPGNYEQYF. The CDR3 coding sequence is TGTGCCAGCAGTTACCTAAGTCCAGGAAATTACGAGCAGTACTTC.

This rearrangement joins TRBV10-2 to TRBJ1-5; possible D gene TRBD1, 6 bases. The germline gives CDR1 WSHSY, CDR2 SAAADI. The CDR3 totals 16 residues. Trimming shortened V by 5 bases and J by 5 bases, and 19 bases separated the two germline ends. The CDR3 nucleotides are TGCGCCAGCAGTACGGACGGGACACAACTCGATCAGCCCCAGCATTTT. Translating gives CASSTDGTQLDQPQHF.

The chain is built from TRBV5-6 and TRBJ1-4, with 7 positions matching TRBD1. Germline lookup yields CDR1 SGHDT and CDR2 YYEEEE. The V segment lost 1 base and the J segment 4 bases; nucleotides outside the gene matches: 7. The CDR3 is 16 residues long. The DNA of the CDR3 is TGTGCCAGCAGCTTGTGGGTTTGGGACAGTAATGAAAAACTGTTTTTT. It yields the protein CASSLWVWDSNEKLFF.

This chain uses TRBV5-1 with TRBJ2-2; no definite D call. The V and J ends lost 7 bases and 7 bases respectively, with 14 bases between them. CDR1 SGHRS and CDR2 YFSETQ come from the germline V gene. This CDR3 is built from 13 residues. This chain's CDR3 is CASCPDWDGELFF. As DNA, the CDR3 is TGCGCCAGCTGCCCTGACTGGGACGGGGAGCTGTTTTTT.

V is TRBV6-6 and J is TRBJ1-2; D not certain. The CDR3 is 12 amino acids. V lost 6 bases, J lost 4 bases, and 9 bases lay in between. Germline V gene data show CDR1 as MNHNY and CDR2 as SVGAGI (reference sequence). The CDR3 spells CASRPDFYGYTF. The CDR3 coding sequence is TGTGCCAGCAGGCCAGACTTCTATGGCTACACCTTC.